This T cell receptor (beta chain) was obtained from a study of identical twins. Study results and caveats: Conclusions were drawn cross-sectionally by statistical analysis, without following the same donors. A lower insertion count was a feature of abundant cord blood beta clonotypes, with no such feature in memory repertoires. Among beta out-of-frame sequences, excess sharing between twins appeared weaker.

In every case, the donor was a healthy Caucasian. TCRdb re-derived calls from the 5' RACE reads in MiXCR, one entry per CDR3 protein. The sample records approximately 300,000 distinct CDR3 sequences, roughly 9.7% being singletons. As for this clonotype: The antigen is undetermined.

Another study also made use of these data, one on yellow fever vaccine responses in identical twins.

This clonotype originated in a woman aged 18-29 years in good health. The sequencing sample was made of CD8+ T cells sorted from blood.

The CDR3 DNA is TGCAGTGCTGATGGCAGGATTAGCTCCTACGAGCAGTACTTC. It specifies CSADGRISSYEQYF. The chain employs TRBV20-1 and TRBJ2-7; the D is unclear. The V and J ends lost 5 bases and 0 bases respectively, with 14 bases between them. CDR1 is DFQATT, CDR2 SNEGSKA, per germline (reference sequence). This CDR3 is built from 14 residues.